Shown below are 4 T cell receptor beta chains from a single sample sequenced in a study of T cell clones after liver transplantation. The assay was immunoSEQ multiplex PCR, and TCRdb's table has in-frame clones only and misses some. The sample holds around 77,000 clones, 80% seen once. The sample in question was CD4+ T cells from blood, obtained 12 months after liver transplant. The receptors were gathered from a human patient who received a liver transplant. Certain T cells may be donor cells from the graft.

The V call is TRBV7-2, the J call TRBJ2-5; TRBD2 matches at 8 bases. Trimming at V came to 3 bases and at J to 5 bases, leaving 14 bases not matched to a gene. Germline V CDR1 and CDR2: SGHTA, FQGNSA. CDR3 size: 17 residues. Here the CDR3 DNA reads TGTGCCAGCAGCTTGATATACACCCACCGCGGGGGGGAGACCCAGTACTTC. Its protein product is CASSLIYTHRGGETQYF. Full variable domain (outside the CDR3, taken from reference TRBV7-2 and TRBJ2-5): GAGVSQSPSNKVTEKGKDVELRCDPISGHTALYWYRQSLGQGLEFLIYFQGNSAPDKSGLPSDRFSAERTGGSVSTLTIQRTQQEDSAVYLCASSLIYTHRGGETQYFGPGTRLLVL.

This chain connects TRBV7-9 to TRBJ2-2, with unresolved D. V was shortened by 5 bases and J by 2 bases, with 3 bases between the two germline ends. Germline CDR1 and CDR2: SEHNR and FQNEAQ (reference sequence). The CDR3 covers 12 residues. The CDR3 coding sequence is TGTGCCAGCAGCCCCAACACCGGGGAGCTGTTTTTT. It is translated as CASSPNTGELFF.

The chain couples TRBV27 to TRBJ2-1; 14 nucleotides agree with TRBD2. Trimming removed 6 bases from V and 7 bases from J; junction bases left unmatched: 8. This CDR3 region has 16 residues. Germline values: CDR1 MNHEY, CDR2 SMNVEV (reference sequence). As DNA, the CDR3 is TGTGCCAGCAGGCCCTCCGGGACTAGCGGGAGAAATGAGCAGTTCTTC. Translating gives CASRPSGTSGRNEQFF.

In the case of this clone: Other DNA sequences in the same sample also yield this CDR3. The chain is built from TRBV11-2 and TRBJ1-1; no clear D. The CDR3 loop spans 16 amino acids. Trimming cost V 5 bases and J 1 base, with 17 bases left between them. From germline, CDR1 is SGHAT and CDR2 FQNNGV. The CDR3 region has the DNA TGTGCCAGCAGCCCAATCTTGCGGGGAGGGAACACTGAAGCTTTCTTT. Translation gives CASSPILRGGNTEAFF.